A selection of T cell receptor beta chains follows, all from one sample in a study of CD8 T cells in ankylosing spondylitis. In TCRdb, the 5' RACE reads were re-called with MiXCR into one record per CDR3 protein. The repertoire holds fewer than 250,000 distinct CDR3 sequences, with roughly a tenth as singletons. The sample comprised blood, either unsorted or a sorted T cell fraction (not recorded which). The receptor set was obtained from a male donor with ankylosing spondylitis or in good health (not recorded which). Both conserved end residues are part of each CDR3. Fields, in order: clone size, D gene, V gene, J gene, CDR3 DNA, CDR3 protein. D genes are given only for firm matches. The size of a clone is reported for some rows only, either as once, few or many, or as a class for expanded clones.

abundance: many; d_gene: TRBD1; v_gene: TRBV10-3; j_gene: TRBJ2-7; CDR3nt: TGTGCCATCACCCCGACAGGGAACTACGAGCAGTACTTC; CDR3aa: CAITPTGNYEQYF
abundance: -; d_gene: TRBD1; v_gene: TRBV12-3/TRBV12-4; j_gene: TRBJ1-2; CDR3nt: TGTGCCAGCAGTTTGGGACAGTACTATGCCTACACCTTC; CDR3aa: CASSLGQYYAYTF
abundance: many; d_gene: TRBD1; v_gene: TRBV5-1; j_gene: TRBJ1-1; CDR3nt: TGCGCCAGCAGCTTGGTGTCGCAGGGGGCGCAGGCTGAAGCTTTCTTT; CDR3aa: CASSLVSQGAQAEAFF
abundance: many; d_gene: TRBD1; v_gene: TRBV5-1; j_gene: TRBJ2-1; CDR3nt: TGCGCCAGCAGCTTAGGGGGACAGTACTACAATGAGCAGTTCTTC; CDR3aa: CASSLGGQYYNEQFF
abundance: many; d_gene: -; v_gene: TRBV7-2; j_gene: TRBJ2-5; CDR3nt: TGTGCCAGCAGCGCCCAAGTTCGGGGGTACGAGACCCAGTACTTC; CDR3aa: CASSAQVRGYETQYF
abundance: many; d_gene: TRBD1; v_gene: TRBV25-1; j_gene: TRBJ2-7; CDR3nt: TGTGCCAGCAGTGGGGACAGAAGAGAGCAGTACTTC; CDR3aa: CASSGDRREQYF
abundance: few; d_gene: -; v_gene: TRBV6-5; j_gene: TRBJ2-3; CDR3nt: TGTGCCAGCAGTTACTTCGTCTCCGATTTCACAGATACGCAGTATTTT; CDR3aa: CASSYFVSDFTDTQYF
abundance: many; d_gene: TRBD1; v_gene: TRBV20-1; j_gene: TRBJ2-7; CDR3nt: TGCAGTGCTACCGGGACAGGGTTCAACGAGCAGTACTTC; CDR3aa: CSATGTGFNEQYF
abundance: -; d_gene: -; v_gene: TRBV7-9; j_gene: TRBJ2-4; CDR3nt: TGTGCCAGCAGCTTAGGCGGGCCTAACATTCAGTACTTC; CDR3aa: CASSLGGPNIQYF
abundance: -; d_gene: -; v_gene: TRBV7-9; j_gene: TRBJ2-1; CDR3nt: TGTGCCAGCTTATCTTCGCGAGGTGGTGAGCAGTTCTTC; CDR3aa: CASLSSRGGEQFF
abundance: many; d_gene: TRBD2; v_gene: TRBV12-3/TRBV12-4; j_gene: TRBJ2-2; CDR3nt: TGTGCCAGCAGGCGACTAGCGGCTCACCCCAACGGGGAGCTGTTTTTT; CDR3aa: CASRRLAAHPNGELFF
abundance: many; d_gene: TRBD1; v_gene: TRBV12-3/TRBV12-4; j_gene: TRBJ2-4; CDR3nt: TGTGCCAGCAGGGGACAGCCTACGAGCTTGATAGCCAAAAACATTCAGTACTTC; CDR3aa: CASRGQPTSLIAKNIQYF
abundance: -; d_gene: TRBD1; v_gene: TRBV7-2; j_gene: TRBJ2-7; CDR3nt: TGTGCCAGCAGCACCGGGACAGGGCAATACTACGAGCAGTACTTC; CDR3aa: CASSTGTGQYYEQYF
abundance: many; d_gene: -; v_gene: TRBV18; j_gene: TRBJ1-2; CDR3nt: TGTGCCAGCTCACCACAAGACAGCGCCTATGGCTACACCTTC; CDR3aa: CASSPQDSAYGYTF
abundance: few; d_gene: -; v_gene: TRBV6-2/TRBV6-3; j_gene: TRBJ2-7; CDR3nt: TGTGCCAGCACCCTGCGGGACAGACCCTACGAGCAGTACTTC; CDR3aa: CASTLRDRPYEQYF
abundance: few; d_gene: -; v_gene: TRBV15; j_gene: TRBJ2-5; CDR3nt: TGTGCCACCAGCCCCAAGGCAGACCCGACGGAGACCCAGTACTTC; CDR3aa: CATSPKADPTETQYF
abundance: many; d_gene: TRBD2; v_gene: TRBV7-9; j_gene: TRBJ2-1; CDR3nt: TGTGCCAGCGCCTTTAGCGGGGGGGCATACAATGAGCAGTTCTTC; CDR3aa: CASAFSGGAYNEQFF
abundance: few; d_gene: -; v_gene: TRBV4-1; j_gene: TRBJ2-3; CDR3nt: TGCGCCAGCAGCCAAATACCGGGCCATCCCCCAGATACGCAGTATTTT; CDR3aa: CASSQIPGHPPDTQYF
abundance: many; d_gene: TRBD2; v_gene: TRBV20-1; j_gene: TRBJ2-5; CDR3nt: TGCAGTCCCCGGGGGGGCGCGGAAGAGACCCAGTACTTC; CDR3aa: CSPRGGAEETQYF
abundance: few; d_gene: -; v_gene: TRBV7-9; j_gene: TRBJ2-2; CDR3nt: TGTGCCAGCAGCTTATCCTCGGCCGGGGAGCTGTTTTTT; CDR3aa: CASSLSSAGELFF
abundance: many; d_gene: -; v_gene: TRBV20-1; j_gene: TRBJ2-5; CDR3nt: TGCAGTGCTAGTCTCACCGGTGAAGAGACCCAGTACTTC; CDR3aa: CSASLTGEETQYF
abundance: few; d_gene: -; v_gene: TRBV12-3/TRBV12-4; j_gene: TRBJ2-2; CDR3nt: TGTGCCAGCAGTTTAGATCGATATAGGGGGGGGATCACCGGGGAGCTGTTTTTT; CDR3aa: CASSLDRYRGGITGELFF
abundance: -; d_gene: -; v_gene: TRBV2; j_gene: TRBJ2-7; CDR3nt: TGTGCCAGCAGAATCGACAGGAGTTCCTACGAGCAGTACTTC; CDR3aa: CASRIDRSSYEQYF
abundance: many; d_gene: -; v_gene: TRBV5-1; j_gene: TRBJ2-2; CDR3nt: TGCGCCAGCAGCCAAGCGGCCGACACCGGGGAGCTGTTTTTT; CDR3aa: CASSQAADTGELFF
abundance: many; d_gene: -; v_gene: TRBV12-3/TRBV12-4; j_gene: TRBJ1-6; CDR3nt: TGTGCCAGCAGTCCCTCGGAGGCTGTTAAAGGCCTCCACTTT; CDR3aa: CASSPSEAVKGLHF
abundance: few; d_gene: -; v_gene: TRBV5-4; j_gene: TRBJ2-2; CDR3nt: TGTGCCAGCAGCTTGGAGGGCAGAGGGGTCACCGGGGAGCTGTTTTTT; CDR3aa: CASSLEGRGVTGELFF
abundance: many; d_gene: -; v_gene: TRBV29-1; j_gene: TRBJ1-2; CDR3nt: TGCAGCGTTGGAGGGAGGGGAAAGGAAGCTAACTATGGCTACACCTTC; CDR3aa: CSVGGRGKEANYGYTF
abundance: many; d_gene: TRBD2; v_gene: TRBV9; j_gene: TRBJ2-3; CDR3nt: TGTGCCAGCAGCGTAGCTCAATTTGGAGGGACTAGCGGGGTAACTAGCACAGATACGCAGTATTTT; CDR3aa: CASSVAQFGGTSGVTSTDTQYF
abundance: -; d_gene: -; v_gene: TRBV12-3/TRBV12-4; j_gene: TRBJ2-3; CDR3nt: TGTGCCAGCACCGCGGGGGATACGCAGTATTTT; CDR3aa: CASTAGDTQYF
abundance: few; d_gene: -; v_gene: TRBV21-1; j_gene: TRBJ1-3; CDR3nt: TGTGCCAGCAGCAAACCTCGGACCCGATCTGGAAACACCATATATTTT; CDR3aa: CASSKPRTRSGNTIYF
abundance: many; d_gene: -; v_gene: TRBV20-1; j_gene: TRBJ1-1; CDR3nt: TGCAGTGCTCAGTACGATCATTGGGGGTCGAGCACTGAAGCTTTCTTT; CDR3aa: CSAQYDHWGSSTEAFF
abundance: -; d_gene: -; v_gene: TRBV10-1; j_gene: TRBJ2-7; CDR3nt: TGCGCCAGCAGCCATACCTCCTACGAGCAGTACTTC; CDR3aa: CASSHTSYEQYF
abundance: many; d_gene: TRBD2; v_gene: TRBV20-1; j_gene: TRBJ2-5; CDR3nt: TGCAGTGCCCCCGGCGGGAGTCGCGGAGAGACCCAGTACTTC; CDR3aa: CSAPGGSRGETQYF
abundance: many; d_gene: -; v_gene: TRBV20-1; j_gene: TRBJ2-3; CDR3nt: TGCAGTGCTAGAGAATCGGGGGTCGAGACAGATACGCAGTATTTT; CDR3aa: CSARESGVETDTQYF
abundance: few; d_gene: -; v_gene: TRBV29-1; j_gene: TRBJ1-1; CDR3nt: TGCAGCGTTGAAGTTGCGACGGGCACTGAAGCTTTCTTT; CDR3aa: CSVEVATGTEAFF
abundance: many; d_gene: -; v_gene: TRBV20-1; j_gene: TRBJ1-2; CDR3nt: TGCAGTGCTAAGAGGGCCTCTACCGGCCATGGCTACACCTTC; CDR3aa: CSAKRASTGHGYTF
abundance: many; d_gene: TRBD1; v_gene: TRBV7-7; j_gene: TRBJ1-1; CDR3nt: TGTGCCAGCAGCCCACTGACAGGGCCAACGGACAGGAACACTGAAGCTTTCTTT; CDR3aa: CASSPLTGPTDRNTEAFF
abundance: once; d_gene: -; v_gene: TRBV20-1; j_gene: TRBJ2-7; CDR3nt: TGCAGTGCTAGAGGCCCCACTTTAGATGTGGAGCAGTACTTC; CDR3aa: CSARGPTLDVEQYF
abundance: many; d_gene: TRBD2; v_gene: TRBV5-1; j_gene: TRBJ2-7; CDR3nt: TGCGCCAGCAGCTTGTTGGCGGGGGAACTCAACGAGCAGTACTTC; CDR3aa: CASSLLAGELNEQYF
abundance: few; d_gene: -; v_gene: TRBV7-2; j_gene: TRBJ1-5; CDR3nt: TGTGCCAGCAGCTTAGTAGCGGGGCACAATCAGCCCCAGCATTTT; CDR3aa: CASSLVAGHNQPQHF
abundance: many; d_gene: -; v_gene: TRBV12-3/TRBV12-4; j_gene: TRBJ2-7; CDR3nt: TGTGCCAGCAGTCGAGACTACGAGCAGTACTTC; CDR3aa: CASSRDYEQYF
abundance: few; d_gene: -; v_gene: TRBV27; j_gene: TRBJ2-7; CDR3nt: TGTGCCAGCAGTTTATCCCCGACAGGTTCCTACGAGCAGTACTTC; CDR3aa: CASSLSPTGSYEQYF
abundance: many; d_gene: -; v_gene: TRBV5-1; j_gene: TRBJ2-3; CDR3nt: TGCGCCAGCAGCGGGGGGGCGGCAGATACGCAGTATTTT; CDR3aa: CASSGGAADTQYF
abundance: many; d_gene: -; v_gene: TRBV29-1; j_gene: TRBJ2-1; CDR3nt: TGCAGCGGGGGGAGCCTGTACTACAATGAGCAGTTCTTC; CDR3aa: CSGGSLYYNEQFF
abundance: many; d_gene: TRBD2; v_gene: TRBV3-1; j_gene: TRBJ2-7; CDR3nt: TGTGCCAGCAGCCAAGTAGATTTGTGGACTAGCGGATCCTACGAGCAGTACTTC; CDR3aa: CASSQVDLWTSGSYEQYF
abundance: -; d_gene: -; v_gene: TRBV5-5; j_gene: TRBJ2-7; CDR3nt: TGTGCCAGCAGGAGACAGGAGGGGGACGAGCAGTACTTC; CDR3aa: CASRRQEGDEQYF
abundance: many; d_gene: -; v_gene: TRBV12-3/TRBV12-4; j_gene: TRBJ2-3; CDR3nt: TGTGCCAGCAGTTTAGTGGACCCAGGGAGAGATACGCAGTATTTT; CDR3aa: CASSLVDPGRDTQYF
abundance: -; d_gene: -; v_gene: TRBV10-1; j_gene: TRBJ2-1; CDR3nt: TGCGCCAGCAGTGAGGTTAGAGGGACTTACAATGAGCAGTTCTTC; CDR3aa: CASSEVRGTYNEQFF
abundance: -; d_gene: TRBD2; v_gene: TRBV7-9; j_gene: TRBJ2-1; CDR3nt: TGTGCCAGCAGCTTAGGGCTAGCGGGAGGCATGTATGAGCAGTTCTTC; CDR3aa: CASSLGLAGGMYEQFF
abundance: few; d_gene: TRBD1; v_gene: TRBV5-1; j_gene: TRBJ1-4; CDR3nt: TGCGCCAGCAGCCCACCTACAGGGGGTGGAACTAATGAAAAACTGTTTTTT; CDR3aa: CASSPPTGGGTNEKLFF